A selection of T cell receptor beta chains follows, all from one sample in a study of OX40 agonist ivuxolimab in advanced cancers. Assay: immunoSEQ multiplex PCR; the TCRdb copy retains only in-frame clones and omits some. This table has fewer than 80,000 clones, around 90% appearing once. Sample: CD4+ or CD8+ T cells sorted from blood, taken in a trial of the OX40 agonist ivuxolimab. All receptors come from an adult with an advanced solid tumor such as melanoma, head and neck, liver or kidney cancer. Each CDR3 is given with its conserved first and last residue. A D gene is named only where the DNA matches it firmly. Only part of the rows carry a size: once, few, many, or a class if the clone is expanded.

J gene: TRBJ2-1
V gene: TRBV4-1
D gene: TRBD2
clone size: .
CDR3 DNA: TGCGCCACTGCCAGGAGGGCGGGAGGGGCCTACAATGAGCAGTTCTTC
CDR3 protein: CATARRAGGAYNEQFF

J gene: TRBJ2-1
V gene: TRBV5-6
D gene: TRBD2
clone size: .
CDR3 DNA: TGTGCCAGCAGCTCTAGCGGCCAATACAATGAGCAGTTCTTC
CDR3 protein: CASSSSGQYNEQFF

J gene: TRBJ2-2
V gene: TRBV6-6
D gene: .
clone size: .
CDR3 DNA: TGTGCCAGCAGTTACACAGTGGCTCCCAGCACCGGGGAGCTGTTTTTT
CDR3 protein: CASSYTVAPSTGELFF

J gene: TRBJ1-1
V gene: TRBV11-2
D gene: .
clone size: few
CDR3 DNA: TGTGCCAGCAGCTTCAACGGACAGATGAACACTGAAGCTTTCTTT
CDR3 protein: CASSFNGQMNTEAFF

J gene: TRBJ2-2
V gene: TRBV27
D gene: .
clone size: .
CDR3 DNA: TGTGCCACCAAGATTTACAGGGCGGGCGGGGAGCTGTTTTTT
CDR3 protein: CATKIYRAGGELFF

J gene: TRBJ2-2
V gene: TRBV5-6
D gene: .
clone size: .
CDR3 DNA: TGTGCCAGCAGCCTGGCTTCCGGTGGCGGGGAGCTGTTTTTT
CDR3 protein: CASSLASGGGELFF

J gene: TRBJ2-1
V gene: TRBV21-1
D gene: .
clone size: .
CDR3 DNA: TGTGCCAGCAGATTAGAGGTTAATGAGCAGTTCTTC
CDR3 protein: CASRLEVNEQFF

J gene: TRBJ2-7
V gene: TRBV28
D gene: TRBD2
clone size: .
CDR3 DNA: TGTGCCAGCAGTTTCACTCGCGGGGGACGGTACGAGCAGTACTTC
CDR3 protein: CASSFTRGGRYEQYF

J gene: TRBJ2-3
V gene: TRBV6-5
D gene: .
clone size: .
CDR3 DNA: TGTGCCAGCAGTTCCGGGACCCCTCCGTACACAGATACGCAGTATTTT
CDR3 protein: CASSSGTPPYTDTQYF

J gene: TRBJ1-5
V gene: TRBV28
D gene: .
clone size: .
CDR3 DNA: TGTGCCAGCAGAGGGAGAGAGGGCAATCAGCCCCAGCATTTT
CDR3 protein: CASRGREGNQPQHF

J gene: TRBJ2-6
V gene: TRBV5-4
D gene: .
clone size: once
CDR3 DNA: TGTGCCAGCAGCGAAGACAGGAGCTCTGGGGCCAACGTCCTGACTTTC
CDR3 protein: CASSEDRSSGANVLTF

J gene: TRBJ1-4
V gene: TRBV15
D gene: .
clone size: .
CDR3 DNA: TGTGCCACCAGCGACCGGGTCGCAACTAATGAAAAACTGTTTTTT
CDR3 protein: CATSDRVATNEKLFF

J gene: TRBJ2-7
V gene: TRBV5-6
D gene: .
clone size: .
CDR3 DNA: TGTGCCAGCAGCTTGGGGGAGGGGGGAGGCTCCTACGAGCAGTACTTC
CDR3 protein: CASSLGEGGGSYEQYF

J gene: TRBJ2-1
V gene: TRBV5-6
D gene: TRBD2
clone size: .
CDR3 DNA: TGTGCCAGCAGCGTCGGGACTAGCAGTGAGCAGTTCTTC
CDR3 protein: CASSVGTSSEQFF

J gene: TRBJ2-5
V gene: TRBV6-6
D gene: TRBD1
clone size: .
CDR3 DNA: TGTGCCAGCAGTTACGGGGGACAGGGGAAAGAGACCCAGTACTTC
CDR3 protein: CASSYGGQGKETQYF

J gene: TRBJ2-7
V gene: TRBV11-2
D gene: .
clone size: .
CDR3 DNA: TGTGCCAGCAGCTTTTTGGTCCGGGACAACTCCTACGAGCAGTACTTC
CDR3 protein: CASSFLVRDNSYEQYF

J gene: TRBJ1-4
V gene: TRBV9
D gene: TRBD1
clone size: many
CDR3 DNA: TGTGCCAGCAGCGCGACAGGGCGGGGGATGGAACTGTTTTTT
CDR3 protein: CASSATGRGMELFF

J gene: TRBJ2-5
V gene: TRBV6-5
D gene: TRBD1
clone size: .
CDR3 DNA: TGTGCCAGCAGTCTTGGGACAGGCCAAGAGACCCAGTACTTC
CDR3 protein: CASSLGTGQETQYF

J gene: TRBJ2-5
V gene: TRBV5-6
D gene: TRBD2
clone size: .
CDR3 DNA: TGTGCCAGCAGCTTGGAAGCGTGGCTAGCGGGAGAAGAGACCCAGTACTTC
CDR3 protein: CASSLEAWLAGEETQYF

J gene: TRBJ2-7
V gene: TRBV13
D gene: .
clone size: .
CDR3 DNA: TGTGCCAGCAGCTTAAAATCCGAGGGGGACGAGCAGTACTTC
CDR3 protein: CASSLKSEGDEQYF

J gene: TRBJ2-5
V gene: TRBV7-2
D gene: .
clone size: .
CDR3 DNA: TGTGCCAGCTCCCTGGGACGAAGCCAAGAGACCCAGTACTTC
CDR3 protein: CASSLGRSQETQYF

J gene: TRBJ2-1
V gene: TRBV5-1
D gene: .
clone size: .
CDR3 DNA: TGCGCCAGCAGGACACCGCCTTACAATGAGCAGTTCTTC
CDR3 protein: CASRTPPYNEQFF

J gene: TRBJ2-1
V gene: TRBV7-3
D gene: TRBD2
clone size: few
CDR3 DNA: TGTGCCAGCAGCCCCGGGACTAGCGGGAGCAATGAGCAGTTCTTC
CDR3 protein: CASSPGTSGSNEQFF

J gene: TRBJ2-2
V gene: TRBV4-3
D gene: .
clone size: .
CDR3 DNA: TGCGCCAGCAGCCAAGGGGGGGACAGTTACACCGGGGAGCTGTTTTTT
CDR3 protein: CASSQGGDSYTGELFF

J gene: TRBJ2-7
V gene: TRBV4-3
D gene: .
clone size: .
CDR3 DNA: TGCGCCAGCAGCCAAGATTGGCGTGGGGCAGCGAGGGAGCAGTACTTC
CDR3 protein: CASSQDWRGAAREQYF

J gene: TRBJ2-7
V gene: TRBV11-1
D gene: .
clone size: .
CDR3 DNA: TGTGCCAGCAGCTTAGGAGACAGGAGCTCGGTTTGGTCCTACGAGCAGTACTTC
CDR3 protein: CASSLGDRSSVWSYEQYF

J gene: TRBJ1-2
V gene: TRBV19
D gene: .
clone size: .
CDR3 DNA: TGTGCCATTATCCTCCGCCAAGGGGGCTACACCTTC
CDR3 protein: CAIILRQGGYTF

J gene: TRBJ1-1
V gene: TRBV6-1
D gene: .
clone size: .
CDR3 DNA: TGTGCCAGCAGGGGAGGGGGAAACACTGAAGCTTTCTTT
CDR3 protein: CASRGGGNTEAFF

J gene: TRBJ2-2
V gene: TRBV11-1
D gene: .
clone size: .
CDR3 DNA: TGTGCCAGCAGCTTAGCTTGGCAGGGGAACACCGGGGAGCTGTTTTTT
CDR3 protein: CASSLAWQGNTGELFF

J gene: TRBJ1-2
V gene: TRBV7-9
D gene: .
clone size: once
CDR3 DNA: TGTGCCAGCAGCAAGTCCCAGGGTAGTCATGGCTACACCTTC
CDR3 protein: CASSKSQGSHGYTF

J gene: TRBJ2-7
V gene: TRBV2
D gene: .
clone size: .
CDR3 DNA: TGTGCCAGCAGTGCAGAAGGCGCCCTTAGGTGGCACGAGCAGTACTTC
CDR3 protein: CASSAEGALRWHEQYF

J gene: TRBJ1-1
V gene: TRBV28
D gene: .
clone size: .
CDR3 DNA: TGTGCCAGCCTGTACCAGCCGAACACTGAAGCTTTCTTT
CDR3 protein: CASLYQPNTEAFF

J gene: TRBJ2-7
V gene: TRBV11-2
D gene: .
clone size: .
CDR3 DNA: TGTGCCAGCAGCCAGGGGACACCCTCCTACGAGCAGTACTTC
CDR3 protein: CASSQGTPSYEQYF

J gene: TRBJ2-3
V gene: TRBV4-3
D gene: .
clone size: .
CDR3 DNA: TGCGCCAGCAGCCAATCGGTAGCGGAGGGGACAGATACGCAGTATTTT
CDR3 protein: CASSQSVAEGTDTQYF

J gene: TRBJ2-7
V gene: TRBV6-5
D gene: .
clone size: .
CDR3 DNA: TGTGCCAGCAGTGATTCCCGTTTGGACTTC
CDR3 protein: CASSDSRLDF

J gene: TRBJ2-7
V gene: TRBV6-5
D gene: .
clone size: .
CDR3 DNA: TGTGCCAGCAGCCACTCCACGGGAATGTACGAGCAGTACTTC
CDR3 protein: CASSHSTGMYEQYF

J gene: TRBJ1-2
V gene: TRBV5-1
D gene: .
clone size: medium-sized
CDR3 DNA: TGCGCCAGCAGCGAGAACGGTGCAAACTATGGCTACACCTTC
CDR3 protein: CASSENGANYGYTF

J gene: TRBJ2-1
V gene: TRBV19
D gene: TRBD2
clone size: .
CDR3 DNA: TGTGCCAGTAGTATTCTAGCGGGGGACAATGAGCAGTTCTTC
CDR3 protein: CASSILAGDNEQFF

J gene: TRBJ2-7
V gene: TRBV11-2
D gene: .
clone size: .
CDR3 DNA: TGTGCCAGCAGCTTAGCAGGGAGATACGAGCAGTACTTC
CDR3 protein: CASSLAGRYEQYF

J gene: TRBJ2-6
V gene: TRBV11-2
D gene: TRBD2
clone size: .
CDR3 DNA: TGTGCCAGCAGCTTAGGGGCGGGGGCTGGGGCCAACGTCCTGACTTTC
CDR3 protein: CASSLGAGAGANVLTF

J gene: TRBJ1-6
V gene: TRBV4-3
D gene: .
clone size: .
CDR3 DNA: TGCGCCAGCAGCCAAGATCGCCTCCGGTCACCCCTCCACTTT
CDR3 protein: CASSQDRLRSPLHF

J gene: TRBJ2-5
V gene: TRBV5-1
D gene: .
clone size: .
CDR3 DNA: TGCGCCAGCAGCTGGGGCGGGCCTGAGACCCAGTACTTC
CDR3 protein: CASSWGGPETQYF

J gene: TRBJ1-1
V gene: TRBV4-3
D gene: .
clone size: .
CDR3 DNA: TGCGCCAGCAGCCAGCCGGGCCAAAGTAACACTGAAGCTTTCTTT
CDR3 protein: CASSQPGQSNTEAFF

J gene: TRBJ1-1
V gene: TRBV9
D gene: .
clone size: .
CDR3 DNA: TGTGCCAGCAGCGAGGGCTTGCAGGGGATAAACACTGAAGCTTTCTTT
CDR3 protein: CASSEGLQGINTEAFF